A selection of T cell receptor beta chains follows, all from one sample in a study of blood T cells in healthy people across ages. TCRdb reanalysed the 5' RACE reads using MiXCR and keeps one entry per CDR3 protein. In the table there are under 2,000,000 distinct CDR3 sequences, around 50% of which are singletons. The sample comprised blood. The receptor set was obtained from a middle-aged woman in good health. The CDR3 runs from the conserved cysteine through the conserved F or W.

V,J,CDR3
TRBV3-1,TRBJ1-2,CASSQGDRGRYGYTF
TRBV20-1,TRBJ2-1,CGARERVIEQFF
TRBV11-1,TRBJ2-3,CATAGSAISTDTQYF
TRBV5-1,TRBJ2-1,CASSLGGGASSYNEQFF
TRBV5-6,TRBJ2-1,CASSFGGSGDEQFF
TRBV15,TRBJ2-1,CATSRTRGFEDEQFF
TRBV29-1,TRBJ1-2,CSVEGAGGYTF
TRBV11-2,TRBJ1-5,CASSLVSGVGQPQHF
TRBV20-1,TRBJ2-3,CSARELGPDTQYF
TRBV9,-,CASSVDTGDIQYF
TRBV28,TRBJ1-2,CALRDTPNYGYTF